In its sample, the clone carrying this TCR beta chain was seen many times. Its antigen is unidentified. This sample is drawn from a study of early T cells in non-severe SARS-CoV-2 infection. Overall study context: Sequencing of bulk RNA from unsorted whole blood was done, without chain pairing.

Looked up from germline, CDR1 is SGHDN and CDR2 is FVKESK. The ends lost 3 bases at V and 1 base at J; junction bases unmatched: 2. The CDR3 consists of 15 residues. Overall study findings and caveats: VDJdb matching, biased toward anti-spike CD8 responses, missed private and CD4 specificities.

In the library, individual cDNA molecules carried attached unique molecular identifiers. TCRdb recomputed calls from the 5' RACE reads with MiXCR, one row per CDR3 protein. Of about 77,000 distinct CDR3 sequences listed, roughly 9.6% are singletons. What was sequenced was whole blood. The J gene is TRBJ2-3, the V gene TRBV14, with 9 bases aligning to TRBD2. The TCR comes from an adult who was a healthcare worker with PCR-confirmed SARS-CoV-2 infection or an uninfected control (not recorded which). CDR3 coding DNA: TGTGCCAGCAGCCAGCGACTAGCGGGCACAGATACGCAGTATTTT. It translates to CASSQRLAGTDTQYF.